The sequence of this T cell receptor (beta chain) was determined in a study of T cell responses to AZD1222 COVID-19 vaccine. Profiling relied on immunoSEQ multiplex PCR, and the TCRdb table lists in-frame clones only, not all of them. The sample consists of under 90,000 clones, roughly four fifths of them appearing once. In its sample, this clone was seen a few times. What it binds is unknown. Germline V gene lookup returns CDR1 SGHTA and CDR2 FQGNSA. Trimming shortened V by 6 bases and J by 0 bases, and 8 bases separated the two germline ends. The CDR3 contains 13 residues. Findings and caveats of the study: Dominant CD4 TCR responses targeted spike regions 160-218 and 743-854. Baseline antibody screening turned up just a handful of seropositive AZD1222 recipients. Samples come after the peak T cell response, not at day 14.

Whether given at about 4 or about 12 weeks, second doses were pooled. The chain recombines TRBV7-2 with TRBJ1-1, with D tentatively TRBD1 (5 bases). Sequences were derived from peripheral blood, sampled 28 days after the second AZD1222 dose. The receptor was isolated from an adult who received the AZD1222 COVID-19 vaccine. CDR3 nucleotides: TGTGCCAGCAGTAAGACAGTGAACACTGAAGCTTTCTTT. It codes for CASSKTVNTEAFF.